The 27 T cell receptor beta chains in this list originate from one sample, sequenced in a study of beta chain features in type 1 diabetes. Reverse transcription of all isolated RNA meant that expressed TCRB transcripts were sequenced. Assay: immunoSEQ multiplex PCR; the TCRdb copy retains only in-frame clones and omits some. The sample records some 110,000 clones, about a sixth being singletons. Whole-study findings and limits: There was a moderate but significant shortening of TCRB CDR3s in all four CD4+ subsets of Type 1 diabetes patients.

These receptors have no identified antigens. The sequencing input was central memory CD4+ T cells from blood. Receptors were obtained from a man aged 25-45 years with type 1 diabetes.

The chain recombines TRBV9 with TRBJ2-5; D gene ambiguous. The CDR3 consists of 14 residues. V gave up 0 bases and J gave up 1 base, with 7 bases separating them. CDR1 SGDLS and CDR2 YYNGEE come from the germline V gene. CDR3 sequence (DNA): TGTGCCAGCAGCGTAGCTTTGCTCCAAGAGACCCAGTACTTC. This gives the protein CASSVALLQETQYF.

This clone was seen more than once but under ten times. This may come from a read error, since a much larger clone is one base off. The CDR3 loop reads CSSSLWGTGVTGELFF. The CDR3 DNA is TGTTCCAGCAGTTTATGGGGGACAGGGGTCACCGGGGAGCTGTTTTTT. This sequence joins TRBV28 and TRBJ2-2, with 10 positions matching TRBD1. Germline V gene data show CDR1 as MDHEN and CDR2 as SYDVKM. This CDR3 contains 16 residues.

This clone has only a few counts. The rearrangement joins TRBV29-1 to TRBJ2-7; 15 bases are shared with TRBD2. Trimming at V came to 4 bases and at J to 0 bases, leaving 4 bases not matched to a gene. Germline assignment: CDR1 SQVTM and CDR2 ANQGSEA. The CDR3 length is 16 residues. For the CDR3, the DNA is TGCAGCGTTGGCGGGACTAGCGGGGGGAGCTCCTACGAGCAGTACTTC. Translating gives CSVGGTSGGSSYEQYF.

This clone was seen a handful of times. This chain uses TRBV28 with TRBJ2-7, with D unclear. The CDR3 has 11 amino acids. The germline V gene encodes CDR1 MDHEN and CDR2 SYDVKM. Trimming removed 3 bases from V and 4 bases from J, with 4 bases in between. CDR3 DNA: TGTGCCAGCAGTTTTGCATACGAGCAGTACTTC. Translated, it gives CASSFAYEQYF. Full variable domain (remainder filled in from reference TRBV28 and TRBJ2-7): DVKVTQSSRYLVKRTGEKVFLECVQDMDHENMFWYRQDPGLGLRLIYFSYDVKMKEKGDIPEGYSVSREKKERFSLILESASTNQTSMYLCASSFAYEQYFGPGTRLTVT.

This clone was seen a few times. The CDR3: CASSQDQGGATQYF. DNA of the CDR3: TGCGCCAGCAGCCAAGATCAAGGGGGCGCAACGCAGTATTTT. V and J are TRBV4-3 and TRBJ2-3, with 7 bases aligning to TRBD1. Per the germline V gene, CDR1 is LGHNA and CDR2 is YSLEER. This CDR3 is built from 14 residues. The V segment lost 0 bases and the J segment 9 bases; nucleotides outside the gene matches: 6.

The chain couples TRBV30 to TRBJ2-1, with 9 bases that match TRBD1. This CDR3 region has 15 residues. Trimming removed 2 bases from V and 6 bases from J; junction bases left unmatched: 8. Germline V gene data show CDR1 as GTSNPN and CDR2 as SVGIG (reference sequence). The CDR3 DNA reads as TGTGCCTGGAGTCCCCCGGGGACAGGGTTCAATGAGCAGTTCTTC. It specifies CAWSPPGTGFNEQFF.

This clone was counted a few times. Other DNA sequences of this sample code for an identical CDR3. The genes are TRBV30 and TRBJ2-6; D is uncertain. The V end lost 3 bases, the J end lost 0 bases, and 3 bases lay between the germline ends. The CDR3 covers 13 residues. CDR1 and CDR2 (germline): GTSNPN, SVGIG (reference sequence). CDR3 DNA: TGTGCCTGGAGAGGCTCTGGGGCCAACGTCCTGACTTTC. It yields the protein CAWRGSGANVLTF.

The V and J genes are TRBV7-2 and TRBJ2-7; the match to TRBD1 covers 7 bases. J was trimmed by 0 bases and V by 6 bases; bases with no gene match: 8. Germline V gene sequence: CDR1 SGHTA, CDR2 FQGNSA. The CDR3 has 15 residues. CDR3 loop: CASSYDRDSSYEQYF. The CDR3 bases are TGTGCCAGCAGTTATGACCGGGACAGCTCCTACGAGCAGTACTTC.

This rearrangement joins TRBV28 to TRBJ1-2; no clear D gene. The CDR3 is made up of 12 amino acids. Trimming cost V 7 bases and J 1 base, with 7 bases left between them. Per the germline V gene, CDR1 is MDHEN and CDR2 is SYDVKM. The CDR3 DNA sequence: TGTGCCAGCATATCCAATAACTATGGCTACACCTTC. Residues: CASISNNYGYTF.

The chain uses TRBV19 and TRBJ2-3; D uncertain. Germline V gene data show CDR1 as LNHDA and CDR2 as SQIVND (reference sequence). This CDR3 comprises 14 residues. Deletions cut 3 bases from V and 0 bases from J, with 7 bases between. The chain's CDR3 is CASSIGLSTDTQYF. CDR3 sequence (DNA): TGTGCCAGTAGTATCGGTCTTAGCACAGATACGCAGTATTTT.

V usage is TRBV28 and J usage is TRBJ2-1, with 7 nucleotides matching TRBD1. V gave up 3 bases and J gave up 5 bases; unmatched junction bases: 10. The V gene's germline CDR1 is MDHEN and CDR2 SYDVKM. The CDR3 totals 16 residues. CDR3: CASSLAETGYHNEQFF. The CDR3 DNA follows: TGTGCCAGCAGTTTGGCCGAGACAGGGTACCACAATGAGCAGTTCTTC. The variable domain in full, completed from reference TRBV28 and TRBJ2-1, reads DVKVTQSSRYLVKRTGEKVFLECVQDMDHENMFWYRQDPGLGLRLIYFSYDVKMKEKGDIPEGYSVSREKKERFSLILESASTNQTSMYLCASSLAETGYHNEQFFGPGTRLTVL.

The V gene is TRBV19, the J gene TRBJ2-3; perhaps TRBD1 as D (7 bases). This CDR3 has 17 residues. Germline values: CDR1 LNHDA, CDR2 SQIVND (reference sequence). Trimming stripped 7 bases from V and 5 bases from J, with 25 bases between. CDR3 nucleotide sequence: TGTGCCAGTAATCCCGCGGGACAGTCTGTCCACGGAGATACGCAGTATTTT. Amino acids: CASNPAGQSVHGDTQYF.

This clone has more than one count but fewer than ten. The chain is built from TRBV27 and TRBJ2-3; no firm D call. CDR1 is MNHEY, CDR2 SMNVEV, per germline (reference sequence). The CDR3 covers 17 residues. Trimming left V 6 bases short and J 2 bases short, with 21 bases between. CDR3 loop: CASSKRRDVLTTDTQYF. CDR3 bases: TGTGCCAGCAGCAAACGGAGAGATGTTTTGACCACAGATACGCAGTATTTT.

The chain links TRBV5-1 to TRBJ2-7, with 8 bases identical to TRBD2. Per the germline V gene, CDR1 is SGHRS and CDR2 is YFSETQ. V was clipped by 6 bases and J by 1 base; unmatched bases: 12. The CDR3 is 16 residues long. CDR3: CASTTALAGSSYEQYF. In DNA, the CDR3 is TGCGCCAGCACGACCGCTTTAGCGGGGTCTTCCTACGAGCAGTACTTC.

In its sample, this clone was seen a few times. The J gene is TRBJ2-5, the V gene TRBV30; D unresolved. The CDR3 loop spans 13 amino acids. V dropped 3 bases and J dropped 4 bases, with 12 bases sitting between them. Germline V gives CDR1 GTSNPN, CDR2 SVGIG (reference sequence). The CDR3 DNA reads TGTGCCTGGAGCCCTATTTACCTAGAGACCCAGTACTTC. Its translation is CAWSPIYLETQYF.

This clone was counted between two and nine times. The CDR3 DNA reads as TGTGCCTGGAGTGTCCCTACGGGACCGCATGGGTCACCCCTCCACTTT. This encodes CAWSVPTGPHGSPLHF. The V and J genes are TRBV30 and TRBJ1-6; tentative D call: TRBD1 (5 bases). This CDR3 has 16 amino acids. The V gene's germline CDR1 is GTSNPN and CDR2 SVGIG (reference sequence). The V and J ends lost 0 bases and 10 bases respectively, with 19 bases between them.

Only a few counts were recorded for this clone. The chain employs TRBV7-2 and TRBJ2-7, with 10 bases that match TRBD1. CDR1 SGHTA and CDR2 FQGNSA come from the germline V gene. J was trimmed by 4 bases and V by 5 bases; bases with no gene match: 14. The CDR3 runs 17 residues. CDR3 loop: CASSPRGTGDRSYEQYF. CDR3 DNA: TGTGCCAGCAGCCCTCGAGGGACAGGGGACAGGAGTTACGAGCAGTACTTC. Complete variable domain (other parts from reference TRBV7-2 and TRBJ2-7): GAGVSQSPSNKVTEKGKDVELRCDPISGHTALYWYRQSLGQGLEFLIYFQGNSAPDKSGLPSDRFSAERTGGSVSTLTIQRTQQEDSAVYLCASSPRGTGDRSYEQYFGPGTRLTVT.

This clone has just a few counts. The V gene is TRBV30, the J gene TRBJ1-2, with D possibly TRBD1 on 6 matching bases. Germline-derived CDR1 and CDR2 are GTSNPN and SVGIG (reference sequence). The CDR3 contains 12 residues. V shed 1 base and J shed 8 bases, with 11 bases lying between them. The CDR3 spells CAWSAQTGGYTF. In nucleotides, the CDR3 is TGTGCCTGGAGTGCTCAAACAGGGGGCTACACCTTC. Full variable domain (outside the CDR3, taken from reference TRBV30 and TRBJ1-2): SQTIHQWPATLVQPVGSPLSLECTVEGTSNPNLYWYRQAAGRGLQLLFYSVGIGQISSEVPQNLSASRPQDRQFILSSKKLLLSDSGFYLCAWSAQTGGYTFGSGTRLTVV.

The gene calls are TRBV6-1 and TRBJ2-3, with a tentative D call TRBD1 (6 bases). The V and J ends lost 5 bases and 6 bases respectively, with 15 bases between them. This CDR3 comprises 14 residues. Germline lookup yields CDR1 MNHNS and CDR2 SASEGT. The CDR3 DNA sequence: TGTGCCAGCAGTTGGCAAGACAGGTTTGATACGCAGTATTTT. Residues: CASSWQDRFDTQYF.

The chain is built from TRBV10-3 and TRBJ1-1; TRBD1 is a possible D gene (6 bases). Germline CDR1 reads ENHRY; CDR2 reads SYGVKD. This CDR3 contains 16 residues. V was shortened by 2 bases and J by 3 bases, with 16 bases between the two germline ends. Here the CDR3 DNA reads TGTGCCATCAGTGAGGCCAGGGGAAGAGGGGACACTGAAGCTTTCTTT. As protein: CAISEARGRGDTEAFF.

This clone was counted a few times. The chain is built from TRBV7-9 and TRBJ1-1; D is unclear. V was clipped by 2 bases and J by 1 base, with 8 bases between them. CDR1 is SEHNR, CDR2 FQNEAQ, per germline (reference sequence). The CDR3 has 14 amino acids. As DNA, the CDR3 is TGTGCCAGCAGCTTAAGTAACGGGAACACTGAAGCTTTCTTT. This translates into CASSLSNGNTEAFF.

This chain's CDR3 is CASSLGTDPYEQYF. CDR3 in DNA: TGCGCCAGCAGCCTCGGGACCGATCCCTACGAGCAGTACTTC. The genes are TRBV5-1 and TRBJ2-7, with D perhaps TRBD1 or TRBD2 (5 bases each). The CDR3 is made up of 14 amino acids. V lost 4 bases, J lost 2 bases, and 13 bases lay in between. Germline V CDR1 and CDR2: SGHRS, YFSETQ.

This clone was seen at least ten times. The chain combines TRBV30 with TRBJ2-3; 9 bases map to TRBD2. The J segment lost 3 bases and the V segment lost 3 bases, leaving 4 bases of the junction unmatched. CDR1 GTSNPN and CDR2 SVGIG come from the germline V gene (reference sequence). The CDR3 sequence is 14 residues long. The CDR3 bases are TGTGCCTGGAGCCCGGGACTAGCAACAGATACGCAGTATTTT. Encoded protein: CAWSPGLATDTQYF. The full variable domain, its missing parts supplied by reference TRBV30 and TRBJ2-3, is SQTIHQWPATLVQPVGSPLSLECTVEGTSNPNLYWYRQAAGRGLQLLFYSVGIGQISSEVPQNLSASRPQDRQFILSSKKLLLSDSGFYLCAWSPGLATDTQYFGPGTRLTVL.

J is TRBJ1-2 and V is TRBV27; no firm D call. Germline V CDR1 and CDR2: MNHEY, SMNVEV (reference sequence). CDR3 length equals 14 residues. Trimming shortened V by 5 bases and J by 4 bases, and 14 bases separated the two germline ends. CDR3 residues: CASSLSEGTYGYTF. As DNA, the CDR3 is TGTGCCAGCAGTCTCTCCGAGGGTACCTATGGCTACACCTTC.

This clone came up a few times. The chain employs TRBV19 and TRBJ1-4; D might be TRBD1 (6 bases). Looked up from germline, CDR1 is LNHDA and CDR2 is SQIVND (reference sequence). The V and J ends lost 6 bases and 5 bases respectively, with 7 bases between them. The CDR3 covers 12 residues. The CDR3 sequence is CASRDRNEKLFF. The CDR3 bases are TGTGCCAGTAGGGACAGAAATGAAAAACTGTTTTTT.

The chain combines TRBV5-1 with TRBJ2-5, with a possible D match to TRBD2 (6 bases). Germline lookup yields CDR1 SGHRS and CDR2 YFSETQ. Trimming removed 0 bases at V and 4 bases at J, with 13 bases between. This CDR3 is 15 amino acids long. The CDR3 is CASSLGQGGAETQYF. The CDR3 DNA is TGCGCCAGCAGCTTGGGGCAGGGAGGCGCAGAGACCCAGTACTTC.

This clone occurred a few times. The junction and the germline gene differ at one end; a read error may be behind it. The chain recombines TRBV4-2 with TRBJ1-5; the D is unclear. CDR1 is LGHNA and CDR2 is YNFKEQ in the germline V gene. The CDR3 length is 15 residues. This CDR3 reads CASSQDQQTYQPQHF. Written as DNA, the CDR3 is TGTGCCAGCAGTCAAGATCAACAGACATATCAGCCCCAGCATTTT.